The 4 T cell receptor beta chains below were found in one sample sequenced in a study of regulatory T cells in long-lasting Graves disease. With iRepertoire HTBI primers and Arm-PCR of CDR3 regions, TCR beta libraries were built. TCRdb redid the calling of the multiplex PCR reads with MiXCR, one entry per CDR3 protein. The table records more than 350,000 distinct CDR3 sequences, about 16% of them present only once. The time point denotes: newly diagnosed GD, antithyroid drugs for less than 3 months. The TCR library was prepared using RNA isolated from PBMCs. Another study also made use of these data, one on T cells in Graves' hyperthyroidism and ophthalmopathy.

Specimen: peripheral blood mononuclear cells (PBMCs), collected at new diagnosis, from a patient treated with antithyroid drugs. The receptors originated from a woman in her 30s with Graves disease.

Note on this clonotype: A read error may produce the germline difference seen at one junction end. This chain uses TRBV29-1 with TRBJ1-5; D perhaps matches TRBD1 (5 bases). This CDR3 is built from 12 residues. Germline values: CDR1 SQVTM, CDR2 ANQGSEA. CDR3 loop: CSVGGAGQPQHF. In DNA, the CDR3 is TGCAGCGTTGGAGGGGCTGGGCAGCCTCAGCATTTT.

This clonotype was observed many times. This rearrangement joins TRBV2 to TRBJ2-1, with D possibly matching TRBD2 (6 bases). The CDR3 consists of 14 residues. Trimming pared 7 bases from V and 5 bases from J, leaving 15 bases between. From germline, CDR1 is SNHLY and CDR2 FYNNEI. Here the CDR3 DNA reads TGTGCCAGCACCCCATCTAGCGTAAACAATGAGCAGTTCTTC. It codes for CASTPSSVNNEQFF.

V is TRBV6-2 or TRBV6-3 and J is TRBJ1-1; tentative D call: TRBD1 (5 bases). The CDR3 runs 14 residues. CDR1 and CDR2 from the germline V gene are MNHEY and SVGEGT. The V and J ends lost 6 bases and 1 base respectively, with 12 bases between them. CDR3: CASSRGVGNTEAFF. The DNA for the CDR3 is TGTGCCAGCAGCCGAGGGGTGGGGAACACTGAAGCTTTCTTT.

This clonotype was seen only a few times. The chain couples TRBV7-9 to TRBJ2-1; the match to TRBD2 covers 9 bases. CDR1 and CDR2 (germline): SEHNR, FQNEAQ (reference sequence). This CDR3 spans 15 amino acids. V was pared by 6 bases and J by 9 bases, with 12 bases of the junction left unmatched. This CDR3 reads CASRSPGTSTGEQFF. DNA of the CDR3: TGTGCCAGCAGATCACCCGGGACTAGCACGGGTGAGCAGTTCTTC.